One sample yielded the 17 T cell receptor beta chains listed below, sequenced in a study of Ad26.COV2.S vaccination and SARS-CoV-2 variants. Treatment here: over 15 received Ad26.COV2.S at low or high dose, single or two shots; 5 received placebo; per-sample allocation not given. Specimen acquisition occurred on day 63 following the initial vaccine or placebo injection. Assay used: immunoSEQ multiplex PCR; TCRdb lists only in-frame clones, some missing. The table lists 350,000 to 450,000 clones, 92% of them singletons. Source: peripheral blood, taken in a trial of Ad26.COV2.S vaccine versus placebo. The receptor source for this set is a person between 18 and 65 years old who received the Ad26.COV2.S COVID-19 vaccine or a placebo.

This clone was seen just once. This chain links TRBV18 with TRBJ2-2; D is perhaps TRBD2 (6 bases). V was trimmed by 6 bases and J by 2 bases, leaving 22 bases between them. In germline, CDR1 is KGHSH, CDR2 LQKENI. The CDR3 extends over 18 amino acids. CDR3 sequence: CASSPKSGGAGNTGELFF. The CDR3 nucleotides are TGTGCCAGCTCCCCCAAGTCAGGCGGGGCCGGCAACACCGGGGAGCTGTTTTTT.

The chain combines TRBV7-6 with TRBJ2-1; 10 bases fit TRBD1. CDR3 length: 16 residues. Trimming took 5 bases from V and 9 from J; bases not matched to a gene: 13. Germline-derived CDR1 and CDR2 are SGHVS and FNYEAQ. The DNA of the CDR3 is TGTGCCAGCAGCCGACAGGGGGCTGGGAATGTTGGTGAGCAGTTCTTC. As protein: CASSRQGAGNVGEQFF.

The chain joins TRBV19 to TRBJ2-3, with 9 bases lining up with TRBD2. With V trimmed by 6 bases and J by 2 bases, 6 bases remained unmatched. CDR1 and CDR2 from the germline V gene are LNHDA and SQIVND (reference sequence). The CDR3 length is 15 residues. CDR3 sequence reads: CASRDRGGDTDTQYF. Written as DNA, the CDR3 is TGTGCCAGTAGGGATCGCGGGGGGGACACAGATACGCAGTATTTT. The whole variable domain, filled in from reference TRBV19 and TRBJ2-3, reads DGGITQSPKYLFRKEGQNVTLSCEQNLNHDAMYWYRQDPGQGLRLIYYSQIVNDFQKGDIAEGYSVSREKKESFPLTVTSAQKNPTAFYLCASRDRGGDTDTQYFGPGTRLTVL.

The chain has TRBV20-1 and TRBJ2-7; D call uncertain. Trimming removed 2 bases at V and 0 bases at J, with 2 bases between. Germline assignment: CDR1 DFQATT and CDR2 SNEGSKA (reference sequence). The CDR3 length is 11 residues. CDR3: CSARNSYEQYF. The DNA of the CDR3 is TGCAGTGCTAGAAACTCCTACGAGCAGTACTTC.

This clone was detected only once. The DNA for the CDR3 is TGTGCCACCCTCGTCCCGCTAGCGGGGCCCACAGATACGCAGTATTTT. Its protein is CATLVPLAGPTDTQYF. J is TRBJ2-3 and V is TRBV2, with TRBD2 matching 9 bases. CDR1 SNHLY and CDR2 FYNNEI come from the germline V gene. With V trimmed by 10 bases and J by 2 bases, 13 bases remained unmatched. This CDR3 has 16 amino acids. The full variable domain, with the rest looked up from reference TRBV2 and TRBJ2-3, is EPEVTQTPSHQVTQMGQEVILRCVPISNHLYFYWYRQILGQKVEFLVSFYNNEISEKSEIFDDQFSVERPDGSNFTLKIRSTKLEDSAMYFCATLVPLAGPTDTQYFGPGTRLTVL.

This sequence joins TRBV11-2 and TRBJ1-4; D remains unclear. In germline, CDR1 is SGHAT, CDR2 FQNNGV. The CDR3 extends over 18 amino acids. V lost 4 bases, J lost 0 bases, and 18 bases lay in between. The CDR3 DNA reads TGTGCCAGCAGCTCCTCTTCGGTATTTTTCGCAACTAATGAAAAACTGTTTTTT. Translated, it gives CASSSSSVFFATNEKLFF.

This sequence joins TRBV2 and TRBJ2-7, with D unresolved. The CDR3 is made up of 15 amino acids. V shed 2 bases and J shed 9 bases, with 20 bases lying between them. CDR1 is SNHLY, CDR2 FYNNEI, per germline. The CDR3 sequence is CASSEIRLPDDSQYF. In DNA form, the CDR3 reads TGTGCCAGCAGTGAAATAAGGCTCCCAGATGATTCGCAGTACTTC.

CDR3 residues: CASSLALGDTQYF. CDR3 DNA: TGTGCCAGCAGCTTAGCGCTGGGGGATACGCAGTATTTT. The chain employs TRBV7-9 and TRBJ2-3; D is unresolved. V lost 0 bases, J lost 6 bases, and 7 bases lay in between. The V gene's germline CDR1 is SEHNR and CDR2 FQNEAQ (reference sequence). This CDR3 is 13 amino acids long.

The chain joins TRBV5-6 to TRBJ1-2, with a possible D match to TRBD1 (5 bases). The V gene's germline CDR1 is SGHDT and CDR2 YYEEEE. V lost 0 bases and J lost 8, with 11 bases in between. The CDR3 has 13 residues. CDR3 nucleotide sequence: TGTGCCAGCAGCTTGGAGGGGAGCCCCGGCTACACCTTC. It translates to CASSLEGSPGYTF.

The CDR3 loop is CASSRDYISGANVLTF. The CDR3 nucleotides read TGCGCCAGCAGCAGGGACTACATCTCTGGGGCCAACGTCCTGACTTTC. This chain uses TRBV4-3 with TRBJ2-6, with 7 bases identical to TRBD2. The CDR3 is made up of 16 amino acids. From germline, CDR1 is LGHNA and CDR2 YSLEER. The J segment lost 0 bases and the V segment lost 5 bases, leaving 4 bases of the junction unmatched.

The chain joins TRBV7-9 to TRBJ1-2; D is undetermined. V dropped 3 bases and J dropped 4 bases, with 15 bases sitting between them. Germline values: CDR1 SEHNR, CDR2 FQNEAQ (reference sequence). The CDR3 is 15 residues long. DNA of the CDR3: TGTGCCAGCAGCTTCAGAGGGTCAACGATCTATGGCTACACCTTC. As protein: CASSFRGSTIYGYTF. Complete variable domain (other parts from reference TRBV7-9 and TRBJ1-2): DTGVSQNPRHKITKRGQNVTFRCDPISEHNRLYWYRQTLGQGPEFLTYFQNEAQLEKSRLLSDRFSAERPKGSFSTLEIQRTEQGDSAMYLCASSFRGSTIYGYTFGSGTRLTVV.

The CDR3 coding sequence is TGTGCCAGTAGTATAGACTGGGGGTTTTCCCCTAACTATGGCTACACCTTC. Its translation is CASSIDWGFSPNYGYTF. The chain combines TRBV19 with TRBJ1-2; a possible D gene is TRBD1 (5 bases). Trimming cost V 0 bases and J 0 bases, with 14 bases left between them. CDR1 and CDR2 (germline): LNHDA, SQIVND (reference sequence). CDR3 length: 17 residues.

The sample holds one count of this clone. This same CDR3 is encoded by further DNA sequences in the sample. The J gene is TRBJ2-1, the V gene TRBV9; D tentatively reads TRBD1 or TRBD2 (5 bases each). This CDR3 has 14 residues. Trimming left V 0 bases short and J 2 bases short, with 6 bases between. Germline V gives CDR1 SGDLS, CDR2 YYNGEE. The CDR3 sequence is CASSVGGAYNEQFF. In DNA form, the CDR3 reads TGTGCCAGCAGCGTAGGAGGGGCCTACAATGAGCAGTTCTTC.

This clone was counted only a few times. The V gene is TRBV21-1, the J gene TRBJ1-5; the DNA was not used to check the table's D call, TRBD1. TRBV21-1 counts as a pseudogene. The CDR3 is made up of 15 amino acids. The CDR3 sequence is CASLVGHRGFQPQHF. DNA of the CDR3: TGTGCCAGCCTTGTCGGGCACAGGGGGTTTCAGCCCCAGCATTTT.

V and J are TRBV3-1 (or the pseudogene TRBV3-2) and TRBJ2-5; 10 bases are a match to TRBD2. CDR3 length: 15 amino acids. V lost 2 bases to trimming and J lost 5 bases; unmatched junction nucleotides: 5. CDR1 and CDR2 from the germline V gene are LGHDT and YNNKEL (reference sequence). CDR3 DNA: TGTGCCAGCAGCCAATCTAGCGGGGGTAAGGAGACCCAGTACTTC. Translating it yields CASSQSSGGKETQYF.

This clone was found a few times. The CDR3 DNA reads TGTGCCAGCAGCCTGGGACTGGAGGGAAACACCATATATTTT. Encoded protein: CASSLGLEGNTIYF. The chain combines TRBV5-6 with TRBJ1-3; D perhaps matches TRBD1 (5 bases). There are 14 residues in the CDR3. Germline CDR1 SGHDT, CDR2 YYEEEE. V was shortened by 4 bases and J by 4 bases, with 12 bases between the two germline ends.

The rearrangement uses TRBV5-1 and TRBJ2-1, with D maybe TRBD2 (5 bases). The V and J ends lost 4 bases and 8 bases respectively, with 10 bases between them. The CDR3 loop spans 12 amino acids. Germline lookup yields CDR1 SGHRS and CDR2 YFSETQ. The CDR3 DNA reads as TGCGCCAGCAGCGTCGCTAGCTATGAGCAGTTCTTC. Translating it yields CASSVASYEQFF.